The T cell receptor delta chain under discussion was sequenced for a study of gamma-delta chains in newborns, infants, children. Study-level information: Microbial exposure reportedly drives polyclonal innate γδ T cell expansion after birth.

As regards this clone: TCRdb's entry gives the protein of a much larger clone, which mismatches this DNA's translation at residue 4, likely from a read error; the protein reported here is translated from the DNA.

TCRdb re-called clones from the reads via CATT. Here the sample spans some 4,200 delta-chain clones, over 2% being singletons. The junction had 5 bases not matched to a gene; V was cut back by 6 bases and J by 1 base. Per germline, CDR1 GEAIGNYY and CDR2 EKD. The CDR3 covers 17 residues. Material: blood. V usage is TRDV2 and J usage is TRDJ3; 10 nucleotides agree with TRDD3. The sequence derives from a child who was a newborn, infant or young child, either healthy, febrile or measles-vaccinated (not recorded which). This CDR3 is CACNELGDSWDTRQMFF. DNA for the CDR3: TGTGCCTGTAACGAACTGGGGGATTCCTGGGACACCCGACAGATGTTTTTC.